This T cell receptor beta chain originates from a study of CD8+CD57+ T cells in acquired aplastic anemia. Individuals selected for sequencing had exhibited CD8+CD57+ cell expansion on flow cytometry. Patients had not yet gotten any therapy when their blood was taken for sampling. Profiling that covered TCR beta VDJ and CDR3 relied on genomic DNA as its template. TCRdb re-called the reads with MiXCR, one entry per CDR3 protein. This table holds more than 150,000 distinct CDR3 sequences, 48% found once. Germline CDR1 SGHTA, CDR2 FQGTGA. This CDR3 spans 13 amino acids. V gave up 5 bases and J gave up 1 base, with 8 bases separating them.

J is TRBJ1-1 and V is TRBV7-3, with D unresolved. The sequencing input was sorted CD4+, CD8+, or CD8+CD57+ T cells (not recorded which) from PBMCs. This clonotype originated in a human donor with aplastic anemia. CDR3 in DNA: TGTGCCAGCAGCGACCAAGAGAACACTGAAGCTTTCTTT. Residues: CASSDQENTEAFF.